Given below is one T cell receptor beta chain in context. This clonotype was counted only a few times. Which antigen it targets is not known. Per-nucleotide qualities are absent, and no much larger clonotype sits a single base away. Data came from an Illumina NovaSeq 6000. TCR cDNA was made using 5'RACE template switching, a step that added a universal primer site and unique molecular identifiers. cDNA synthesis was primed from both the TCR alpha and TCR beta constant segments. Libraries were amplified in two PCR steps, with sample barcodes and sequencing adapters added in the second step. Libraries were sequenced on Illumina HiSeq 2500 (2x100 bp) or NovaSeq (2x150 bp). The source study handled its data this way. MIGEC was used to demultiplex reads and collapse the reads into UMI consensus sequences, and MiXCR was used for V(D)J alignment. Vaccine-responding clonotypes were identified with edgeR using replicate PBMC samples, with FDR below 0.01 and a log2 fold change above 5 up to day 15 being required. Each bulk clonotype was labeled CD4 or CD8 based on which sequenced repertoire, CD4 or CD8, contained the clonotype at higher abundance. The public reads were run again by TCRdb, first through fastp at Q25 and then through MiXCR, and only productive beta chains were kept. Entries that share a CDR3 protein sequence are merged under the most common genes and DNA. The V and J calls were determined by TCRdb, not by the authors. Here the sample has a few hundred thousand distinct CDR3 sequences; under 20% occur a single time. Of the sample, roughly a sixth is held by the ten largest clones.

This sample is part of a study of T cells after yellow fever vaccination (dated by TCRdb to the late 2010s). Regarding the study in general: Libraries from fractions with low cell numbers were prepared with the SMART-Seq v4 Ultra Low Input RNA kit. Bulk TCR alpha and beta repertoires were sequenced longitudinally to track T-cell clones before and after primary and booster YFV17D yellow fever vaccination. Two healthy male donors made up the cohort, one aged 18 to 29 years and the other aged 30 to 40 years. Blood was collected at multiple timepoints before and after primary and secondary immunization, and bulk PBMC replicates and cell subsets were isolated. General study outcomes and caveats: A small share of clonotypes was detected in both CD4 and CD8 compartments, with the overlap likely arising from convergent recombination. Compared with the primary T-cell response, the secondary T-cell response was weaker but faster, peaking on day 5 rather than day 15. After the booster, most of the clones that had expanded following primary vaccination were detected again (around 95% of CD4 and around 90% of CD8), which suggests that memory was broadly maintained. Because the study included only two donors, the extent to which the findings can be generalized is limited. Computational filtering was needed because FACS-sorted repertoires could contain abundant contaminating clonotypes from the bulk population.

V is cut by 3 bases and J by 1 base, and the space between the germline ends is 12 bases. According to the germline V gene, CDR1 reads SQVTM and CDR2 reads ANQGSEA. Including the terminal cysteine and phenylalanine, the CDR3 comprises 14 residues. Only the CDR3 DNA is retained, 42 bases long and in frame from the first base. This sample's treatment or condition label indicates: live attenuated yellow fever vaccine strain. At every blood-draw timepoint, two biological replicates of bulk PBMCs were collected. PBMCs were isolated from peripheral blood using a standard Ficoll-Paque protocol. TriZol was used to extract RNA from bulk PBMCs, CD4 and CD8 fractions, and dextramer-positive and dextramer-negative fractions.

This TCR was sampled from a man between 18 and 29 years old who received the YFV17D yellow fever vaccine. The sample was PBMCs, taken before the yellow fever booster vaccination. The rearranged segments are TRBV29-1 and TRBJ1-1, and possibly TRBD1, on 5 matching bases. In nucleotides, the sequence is TGCAGCGTTGAGGCGGCAGGGAGGAACACTGAAGCTTTCTTT. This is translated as CSVEAAGRNTEAFF. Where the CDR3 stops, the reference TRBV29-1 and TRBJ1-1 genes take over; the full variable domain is SAVISQKPSRDICQRGTSLTIQCQVDSQVTMMFWYRQQPGQSLTLIATANQGSEATYESGFVIDKFPISRPNLTFSTLTVSNMSPEDSSIYLCSVEAAGRNTEAFFGQGTRLTVV.